Each of the 27 T cell receptor beta chains below was sequenced from the same sample in a study of OX40 agonist ivuxolimab in advanced cancers. Clones were read by immunoSEQ multiplex PCR, and TCRdb kept only the in-frame ones, dropping some. Altogether roughly 50,000 clones are present, 86% being singletons, with the ten largest covering roughly 0.99%. The material was CD4+ or CD8+ T cells sorted from blood, obtained in a trial of the OX40 agonist ivuxolimab. Receptors were obtained from an adult with an advanced solid tumor such as melanoma, head and neck, liver or kidney cancer.

V usage is TRBV2 and J usage is TRBJ2-3, with D perhaps matching TRBD1 or TRBD2 (7 bases each). In germline, CDR1 is SNHLY, CDR2 FYNNEI. The CDR3 covers 18 residues. V dropped 3 bases and J dropped 0 bases, with 19 bases sitting between them. CDR3 sequence reads: CASSENFRGGSSTDTQYF. CDR3 DNA: TGTGCCAGCAGTGAGAACTTCAGGGGGGGCTCTAGCACAGATACGCAGTATTTT.

The J gene is TRBJ2-5, the V gene TRBV9; D might be TRBD1 (5 bases). Trimming removed 0 bases at V and 5 bases at J, with 14 bases between. CDR1 is SGDLS and CDR2 is YYNGEE in the germline V gene. This CDR3 comprises 15 residues. The CDR3 nucleotides read TGTGCCAGCAGCGTAGGGCAGGGTTTGGGGGAGACCCAGTACTTC. As protein: CASSVGQGLGETQYF. Together with reference TRBV9 and TRBJ2-5, the CDR3 gives the full variable domain: DSGVTQTPKHLITATGQRVTLRCSPRSGDLSVYWYQQSLDQGLQFLIQYYNGEERAKGNILERFSAQQFPDLHSELNLSSLELGDSALYFCASSVGQGLGETQYFGPGTRLLVL.

V is TRBV7-2 and J is TRBJ2-7; 9 bases map to TRBD1. This CDR3 region has 13 residues. Trimming took 3 bases from V and 11 from J; bases not matched to a gene: 8. In germline, CDR1 is SGHTA, CDR2 FQGNSA. The CDR3 loop reads CASSFSTGGKEYF. The CDR3 DNA is TGTGCCAGCAGCTTTTCGACAGGGGGTAAGGAGTACTTC.

This clone was counted once. The V and J genes are TRBV4-2 and TRBJ2-6; D possibly corresponds to TRBD2 (6 bases). The germline gives CDR1 LGHNA, CDR2 YNFKEQ. The length of the CDR3 is 22 residues. V dropped 4 bases and J dropped 0 bases, with 28 bases sitting between them. This chain's CDR3 is CASSRPEGWAWDVGSGANVLTF. The CDR3 region has the DNA TGTGCCAGCAGCCGGCCGGAGGGATGGGCGTGGGACGTGGGCTCTGGGGCCAACGTCCTGACTTTC.

This clone was observed a handful of times. V is TRBV19 and J is TRBJ1-1; TRBD1 agrees at 9 bases. Trimming at V came to 4 bases and at J to 6 bases, leaving 9 bases not matched to a gene. The V gene's germline CDR1 is LNHDA and CDR2 SQIVND (reference sequence). The CDR3 runs to 15 residues. CDR3 loop: CASSNYGTGLSEAFF. The CDR3 DNA is TGTGCCAGTAGTAATTACGGGACAGGGTTATCTGAAGCTTTCTTT.

The V and J genes are TRBV5-4 and TRBJ2-3; 7 bases match TRBD2. The CDR3 spans 16 residues. The trim removed 5 bases at V and 2 bases at J, leaving 11 bases unmatched. Germline V gene data show CDR1 as SGHNT and CDR2 as YYREEE (reference sequence). CDR3 sequence (DNA): TGTGCCAGCAGACCCGGGGGAGCGGGGTTCACAGATACGCAGTATTTT. Residues: CASRPGGAGFTDTQYF. The full variable domain, in which reference TRBV5-4 and TRBJ2-3 provide the parts outside the CDR3, is ETGVTQSPTHLIKTRGQQVTLRCSSQSGHNTVSWYQQALGQGPQFIFQYYREEENGRGNFPPRFSGLQFPNYSSELNVNALELDDSALYLCASRPGGAGFTDTQYFGPGTRLTVL.

The J gene is TRBJ1-6, the V gene TRBV6-5, with a possible D match to TRBD1 (5 bases). Per germline, CDR1 MNHEY and CDR2 SVGAGI. The CDR3 spans 15 residues. Trimming left V 8 bases short and J 10 bases short, with 21 bases between. The DNA of the CDR3 is TGTGCCAGCGGTGGGATCGGGACGTGGAGGTCACCCCTCCACTTT. Translated, it gives CASGGIGTWRSPLHF.

The CDR3 nucleotides read TGTGCCACCTCTGGCGGGGAACGCAATCAGCCCCAGCATTTT. This sequence encodes CATSGGERNQPQHF. J is TRBJ1-5 and V is TRBV19; D remains unclear. The CDR3 covers 14 residues. With 10 bases removed from V and 2 bases from J, the gap between germline ends came to 15 bases. Germline CDR1 LNHDA, CDR2 SQIVND (reference sequence).

The CDR3 sequence: CASSLRLSTDTQYF. In nucleotides, the CDR3 is TGTGCCAGCAGCTTAAGATTGAGCACAGATACGCAGTATTTT. The V gene is TRBV7-8, the J gene TRBJ2-3; D gene unclear. Germline CDR1 reads SGHVS; CDR2 reads FQNEAQ. CDR3 length: 14 amino acids. V was pared by 2 bases and J by 0 bases, with 6 bases between.

This sequence joins TRBV19 and TRBJ2-7, with 10 bases matching TRBD2. The CDR3 sequence is 15 residues long. Germline V gives CDR1 LNHDA, CDR2 SQIVND (reference sequence). Unmatched junction bases numbered 10, after V lost 8 bases and J lost 3 bases. The CDR3 is CASGEVKRGGYEQYF. For the CDR3, the DNA is TGTGCCAGTGGCGAAGTGAAGCGGGGGGGCTACGAGCAGTACTTC.

V gene TRBV7-3 combines with J gene TRBJ2-7, with D possibly being TRBD1 (6 bases). CDR1 and CDR2 from the germline V gene are SGHTA and FQGTGA. V was trimmed by 9 bases and J by 2 bases, leaving 17 bases between them. This CDR3 comprises 14 residues. The CDR3 coding sequence is TGTGCCAGGGGCTTAGGGACAAATCCCTACGAGCAGTACTTC. This encodes CARGLGTNPYEQYF.

V and J are TRBV7-2 and TRBJ1-6, with D tentatively TRBD1 (5 bases). Between the trimmed V and J ends, which lost 0 bases and 8 bases, there was a span of 5 bases. The CDR3 length is 13 residues. Germline V gene data show CDR1 as SGHTA and CDR2 as FQGNSA. CDR3 nucleotide sequence: TGTGCCAGCAGCTTAGCGACAGATTCACCCCTCCACTTT. Translating gives CASSLATDSPLHF.

In this sample, this clone turned up a few times. This chain links TRBV7-9 with TRBJ1-4; unclear D gene. Per germline, CDR1 SEHNR and CDR2 FQNEAQ (reference sequence). The CDR3 runs to 15 residues. Between the trimmed V and J ends, which lost 0 bases and 7 bases, there was a span of 12 bases. This CDR3 reads CASSLARRTGEKLFF. CDR3 nucleotides: TGTGCCAGCAGCTTAGCGCGGAGAACCGGTGAAAAACTGTTTTTT.

The chain combines TRBV13 with TRBJ1-3; 8 bases align to TRBD1. Per germline, CDR1 PRHDT and CDR2 FYEKMQ (reference sequence). V lost 5 bases to trimming and J lost 0 bases; unmatched junction nucleotides: 3. The CDR3 is made up of 15 amino acids. CDR3 sequence reads: CASSPGQGSGNTIYF. DNA of the CDR3: TGTGCCAGCAGCCCCGGACAGGGCTCTGGAAACACCATATATTTT. Supplemented by reference TRBV13 and TRBJ1-3, the full variable domain reads AAGVIQSPRHLIKEKRETATLKCYPIPRHDTVYWYQQGPGQDPQFLISFYEKMQSDKGSIPDRFSAQQFSDYHSELNMSSLELGDSALYFCASSPGQGSGNTIYFGEGSWLTVV.

V and J are TRBV18 and TRBJ2-1; D gene ambiguous. The germline V and J ends were trimmed by 6 bases and 2 bases, with 17 bases remaining between them. There are 16 residues in the CDR3. The germline CDR1 and CDR2 sequences are KGHSH and LQKENI. In DNA form, the CDR3 reads TGTGCCAGCTCCCCCATTCTGCTGGGGACCTACAATGAGCAGTTCTTC. Protein sequence: CASSPILLGTYNEQFF. Full variable domain (missing parts from reference TRBV18 and TRBJ2-1): NAGVMQNPRHLVRRRGQEARLRCSPMKGHSHVYWYRQLPEEGLKFMVYLQKENIIDESGMPKERFSAEFPKEGPSILRIQQVVRGDSAAYFCASSPILLGTYNEQFFGPGTRLTVL.

Note on this clone: The sample contains more than one DNA sequence encoding this CDR3. The chain carries TRBV5-1 and TRBJ1-1; D unresolved. From germline, CDR1 is SGHRS and CDR2 YFSETQ. This CDR3 comprises 13 residues. V was shortened by 5 bases and J by 2 bases, with 10 bases between the two germline ends. CDR3 in DNA: TGCGCCAGCAGAACTAGGATAAACACTGAAGCTTTCTTT. This codes for CASRTRINTEAFF.

This chain connects TRBV4-1 to TRBJ2-3; D perhaps matches TRBD2 (6 bases). V lost 4 bases, J lost 4 bases, and 18 bases lay in between. The CDR3 is 16 residues long. Germline V CDR1 and CDR2: MGHRA, YSYEKL. In DNA, the CDR3 is TGCGCCAGCAGCCCCCATCCCCGGGGGTACTCAGATACGCAGTATTTT. Its translation: CASSPHPRGYSDTQYF.

The chain carries TRBV5-1 and TRBJ1-2; TRBD1 aligns across 9 bases. The germline V gene encodes CDR1 SGHRS and CDR2 YFSETQ. J gave up 4 bases and V 4 bases, and 5 bases lay outside the gene matches. The CDR3 spans 14 residues. CDR3 nucleotides: TGCGCCAGCAGCATGGGACAGGGAACCTATGGCTACACCTTC. This translates into CASSMGQGTYGYTF. Filled out from reference TRBV5-1 and TRBJ1-2, the complete variable domain reads KAGVTQTPRYLIKTRGQQVTLSCSPISGHRSVSWYQQTPGQGLQFLFEYFSETQRNKGNFPGRFSGRQFSNSRSEMNVSTLELGDSALYLCASSMGQGTYGYTFGSGTRLTVV.

The CDR3 region is CASSADPGQGTYEQYF. The CDR3 DNA follows: TGTGCCAGCAGCGCTGACCCAGGACAGGGGACCTACGAGCAGTACTTC. The chain carries TRBV7-9 and TRBJ2-7; 9 bases are a match to TRBD1. The germline V gene has CDR1 SEHNR and CDR2 FQNEAQ (reference sequence). The junction had 10 bases not matched to a gene; V was cut back by 5 bases and J by 2 bases. The CDR3 runs 16 residues.

The chain joins TRBV6-5 to TRBJ1-1; no clear D. There are 12 residues in the CDR3. Germline CDR1 and CDR2: MNHEY and SVGAGI. V shed 4 bases and J shed 0 bases, with 3 bases lying between them. The CDR3 DNA follows: TGTGCCAGCAGTTTCTTGAACACTGAAGCTTTCTTT. Encoded protein: CASSFLNTEAFF.

The chain joins TRBV4-2 to TRBJ1-1, with 7 bases identical to TRBD1. The V gene's germline CDR1 is LGHNA and CDR2 YNFKEQ. The CDR3 sequence is 15 residues long. The junction had 6 bases not matched to a gene; V was cut back by 4 bases and J by 1 base. CDR3 region: CASSLIGGSNTEAFF. The CDR3, as DNA: TGTGCCAGCAGCCTAATAGGGGGCTCGAACACTGAAGCTTTCTTT.

The chain has TRBV30 and TRBJ2-7; perhaps TRBD2 as D (7 bases). The CDR3 spans 16 residues. The germline CDR1 and CDR2 sequences are GTSNPN and SVGIG (reference sequence). The V and J ends lost 2 bases and 6 bases respectively, with 23 bases between them. Written as DNA, the CDR3 is TGTGCCTGGAGTTTCGGGGGGCGAGGGCTCCGACGCGAGCAGTACTTC. Amino acid sequence: CAWSFGGRGLRREQYF.

The chain has TRBV11-3 and TRBJ2-1; 9 nucleotides match TRBD1. With V trimmed by 5 bases and J by 5 bases, 10 bases remained unmatched. CDR3 length: 16 residues. CDR1 and CDR2 from the germline V gene are SGHNT and YENEEA. Here the CDR3 DNA reads TGTGCCAGCAGCCGAAAAACCGGGACAGGGAACAATGAGCAGTTCTTC. It yields the protein CASSRKTGTGNNEQFF.

This rearrangement joins TRBV29-1 to TRBJ1-2, with 8 bases identical to TRBD1. Germline CDR1 reads SQVTM; CDR2 reads ANQGSEA. The CDR3 covers 14 residues. Germline trimming cut 5 bases from V and 6 bases from J; bases unmatched to any gene: 11. The DNA for the CDR3 is TGCAGCGTTACCGGACAGGGTGGAATGGATGGCTACACCTTC. This codes for CSVTGQGGMDGYTF.

Details on this clone: A much larger clonotype is one base distant, so this may be a read error. This chain joins TRBV7-9 and TRBJ2-7; 9 bases align to TRBD1. Germline V CDR1 and CDR2: SEHNR, FQNEAQ (reference sequence). CDR3 length: 13 amino acids. After removal of 5 bases from V and 3 bases from J, the junction contained 2 bases not matched to a gene. CDR3: CASSPGQGYEQYF. The CDR3 DNA is TGTGCCAGCAGCCCGGGACAGGGCTACGAGCAGTACTTC.

V gene TRBV11-2 combines with J gene TRBJ1-4, with a possible D match to TRBD1 (6 bases). The CDR3 totals 14 residues. Germline CDR1 is SGHAT and CDR2 is FQNNGV. Trimming left V 5 bases short and J 8 bases short, with 15 bases between. This CDR3 is CASSPPWGREKLFF. For the CDR3, the DNA is TGTGCCAGCAGCCCGCCCTGGGGGCGAGAAAAACTGTTTTTT.

The rearrangement joins TRBV7-2 to TRBJ2-1, with 8 nucleotides matching TRBD1. V lost 2 bases, J lost 7 bases, and 4 bases stayed unmatched. The CDR3 is 14 amino acids. Germline V lookup: CDR1 SGHTA, CDR2 FQGNSA. CDR3 nucleotides: TGTGCCAGCAGCTTACAGGGGGCAGGTAATGAGCAGTTCTTC. This codes for CASSLQGAGNEQFF.